A selection of T cell receptor beta chains follows, all from one sample in a study of blood T cell repertoires in COVID-19. TCRdb's copy holds only in-frame clones and misses some; the assay was immunoSEQ multiplex PCR. The table shows more than 300,000 clones, with about 92% occurring only once. Sequencing used PBMCs or T cells enriched from blood (not recorded which). All receptors derive from a woman aged 25-40 years who had recovered from COVID-19. CDR3s leave out the opening cysteine and the closing phenylalanine or tryptophan. The order of the fields is V gene, CDR3 protein.

>TRBV4-1
ASSHPGTSGIGNTGELF
>TRBV18
ASSRGHRDEQY
>TRBV18
ASSDTTYEQY
>TRBV7-2
ASSPGTLGYEQY
>TRBV9
ASSVILAGGTDTQY
>TRBV7-8
ASSPRTGGWSEQF
>TRBV28
ATGYRTGDRKADGYT
>TRBV19
ASSPRTGLPTFAYEQY
>TRBV9
ASSPWTGGSAEAF
>TRBV7-2
ASSLAGTDTDTQY
>TRBV27
ASRPGRAYNSPLH
>TRBV19
ASSIGLAGGRRPWTQY
>TRBV15
ATSGPTRQLGGSPLH
>TRBV6-5
ASTFRTDTQY
>TRBV9
ASSVGAEQY
>TRBV5-1
ASSNSSGSYNEQF
>TRBV19
ASSTSGGLYEQY
>TRBV7-2
ASSFSGREQF
>TRBV28
ASSFLGQGSSYEQY
>TRBV7-9
ASSSAREGRYEQY
>TRBV5-4
ASSLNGGRQETQY
>TRBV7-2
ASSPYRGATEAF
>TRBV10-3
AISPREGTEAF
>TRBV18
ASSPLARVGDTEAF
>TRBV19
ASMSTGGYSGANVLT
>TRBV28
ASSPKSSYEQY
>TRBV28
ASSVTGPGELF